This TCR beta chain was recorded in a study of cytomegalovirus exposure and HLA in healthy donors. Study-level results: Investigators reported 150 to 200 TCR beta chains as tied to cytomegalovirus. The productive fraction for most TCR beta V segments was about 87% or about 30% in an earlier analysis. Per a later analysis, 15,000 to 20,000 TCR beta sequences showed association with HLA alleles at 0.05 false discovery rate.

Of note for this clone: What it binds is not known.

The study ran its PCR with 60 Vbeta and 13 Jbeta primers. Original handling: A later analysis counted roughly 74 million unique TCR beta chains, about 11 million shared. Sequenced by immunoSEQ multiplex PCR; TCRdb stores in-frame clones only, minus some. That table furnishes V, J and clone size, whereas the DNA furnished D and trimming. The sample includes 150,000 to 200,000 clones, roughly 80% seen only once; the top ten take around 0.69%. The source of this sequence is a boy between 10 and 17 years old in good health and CMV-seronegative. Material: PBMCs.

The CDR3 nucleotides read TGTGCCAGCAGGGAGCTAGCGGGGGCTTACAATGAGCAGTTCTTC. It translates to CASRELAGAYNEQFF. The chain links TRBV2 to TRBJ2-1, with 10 bases identical to TRBD2. The CDR3 length is 15 residues. V lost 6 bases, J lost 4 bases, and 6 bases stayed unmatched. Per germline, CDR1 SNHLY and CDR2 FYNNEI.